This T cell receptor (beta chain) appears in the sequencing data of a study of T cell repertoires in cytomegalovirus infection. Across the study: Well-studied HLA-B-restricted CMV epitopes were used in the study alongside recently identified HLA-C-restricted ones. Signatures in public TCR beta sequences pointed to both CMV infection and matching HLA type. Study-wide findings and caveats: CMV-specific TCR beta clonotypes restricted by HLA-C were the ones dominating the ex vivo response.

On this clonotype itself: No antigen is known for it.

The CDR3 sequence is 16 residues long. V lost 6 bases and J lost 0, with 16 bases in between. CDR1 and CDR2 from the germline V gene are LGHNA and YSLEER. TCRdb re-analysed the reads in MiXCR, keeping a single row per CDR3 protein. The table shows under 150,000 distinct CDR3 sequences, with 30% occurring only once. The clonotype originates from a human donor in good health (CMV status not recorded). Some clones in this sample may be carry-over from other donors' samples. The V gene is TRBV4-3, the J gene TRBJ2-3; D is ambiguous. Sequenced material: CD8+ T cells from cultured PBMCs, taken from culture after CMV antigen stimulation. The CDR3 nucleotides are TGCGCCAGCAGACTGACGGTAGATCTAAGCACAGATACGCAGTATTTT. Translation: CASRLTVDLSTDTQYF.